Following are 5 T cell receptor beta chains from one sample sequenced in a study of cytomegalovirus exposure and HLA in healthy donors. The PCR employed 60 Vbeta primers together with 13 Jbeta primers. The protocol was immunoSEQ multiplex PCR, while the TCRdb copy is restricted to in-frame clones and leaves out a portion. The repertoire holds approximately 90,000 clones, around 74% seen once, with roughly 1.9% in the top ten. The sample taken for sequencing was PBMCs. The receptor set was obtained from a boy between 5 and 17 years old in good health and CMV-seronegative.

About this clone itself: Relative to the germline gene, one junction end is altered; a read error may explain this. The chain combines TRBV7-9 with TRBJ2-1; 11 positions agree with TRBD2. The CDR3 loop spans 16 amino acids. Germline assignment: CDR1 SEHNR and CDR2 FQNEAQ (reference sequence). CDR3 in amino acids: CASSLALAGGPNEQFF. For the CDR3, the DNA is TGTGCCAGCAGCCTAGCCCTAGCGGGGGGTCCGAATGAGCAGTTCTTC.

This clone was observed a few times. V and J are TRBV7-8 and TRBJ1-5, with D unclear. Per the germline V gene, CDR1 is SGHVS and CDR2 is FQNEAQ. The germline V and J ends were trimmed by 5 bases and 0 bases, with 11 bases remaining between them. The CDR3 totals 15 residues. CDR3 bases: TGTGCCAGCAGCCGAGATCCCTTTAGCAATCAGCCCCAGCATTTT. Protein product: CASSRDPFSNQPQHF.

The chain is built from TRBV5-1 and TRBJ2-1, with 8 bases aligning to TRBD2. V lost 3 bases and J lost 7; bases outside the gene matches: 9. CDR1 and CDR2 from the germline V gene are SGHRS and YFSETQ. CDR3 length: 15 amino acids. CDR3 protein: CASSSLSGSRNEQFF. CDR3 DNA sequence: TGCGCCAGCAGCTCCCTGAGCGGGAGTCGGAATGAGCAGTTCTTC.

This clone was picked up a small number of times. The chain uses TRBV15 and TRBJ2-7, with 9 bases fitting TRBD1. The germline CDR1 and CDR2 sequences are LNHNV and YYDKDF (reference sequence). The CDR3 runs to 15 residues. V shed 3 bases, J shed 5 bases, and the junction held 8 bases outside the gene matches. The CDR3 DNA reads TGTGCCACCAGCAGCCAAACAGGGGGCCCCCACGAGCAGTACTTC. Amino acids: CATSSQTGGPHEQYF.

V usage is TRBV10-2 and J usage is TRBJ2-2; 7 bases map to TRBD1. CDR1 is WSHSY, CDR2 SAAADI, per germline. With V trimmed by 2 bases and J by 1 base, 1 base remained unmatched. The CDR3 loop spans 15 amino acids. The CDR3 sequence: CASSERDRNTGELFF. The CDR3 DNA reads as TGCGCCAGCAGTGAGCGGGACAGGAACACCGGGGAGCTGTTTTTT.